This TCR beta chain was sequenced in a study of tumor-infiltrating lymphocytes in primary liver carcinoma. Study results and limitations: Only about 7.5-25% of top clones occurred in every one of the five tumor regions.

Taking about 17-31 mg of unsorted bulk tissue, the authors co-extracted RNA and DNA. Uniformly, tumor samples exhibited a viable tumor cell fraction exceeding 90%. TCR beta cDNA was made from approximately 500 ng total RNA with a constant-region primer. Slightly modified ARM-PCR with three nested multiplex PCR rounds yielded TCR beta libraries. TRBV1-TRBV30 forward primers paired with a C-beta reverse primer were used in the first two PCR rounds, which ran roughly 9 cycles each. TCRdb analysed the multiplex PCR reads with MiXCR anew, one entry per CDR3 protein. The table lists some 100,000 distinct CDR3 sequences, 55% to 80% of them singletons. With 5 bases clipped from V and 1 base from J, the junction kept 10 bases outside the gene matches. Germline values: CDR1 SGHTA, CDR2 FQGNSA. This CDR3 is 17 amino acids long. Details on this clonotype: Its antigen is unidentified.

V is TRBV7-2 and J is TRBJ1-2; 10 bases are a match to TRBD1. The sequence was collected from a woman aged 55-70 years with primary liver carcinoma and hepatitis B virus infection. The sequenced material came from liver tumor tissue from sampling region 2. Sample subset: tumor region T2, inferior pole. The CDR3 DNA is TGTGCCAGCAGCACCGACTCCGGACAGGGGGTTAACTATGGCTACACCTTC. This encodes CASSTDSGQGVNYGYTF.